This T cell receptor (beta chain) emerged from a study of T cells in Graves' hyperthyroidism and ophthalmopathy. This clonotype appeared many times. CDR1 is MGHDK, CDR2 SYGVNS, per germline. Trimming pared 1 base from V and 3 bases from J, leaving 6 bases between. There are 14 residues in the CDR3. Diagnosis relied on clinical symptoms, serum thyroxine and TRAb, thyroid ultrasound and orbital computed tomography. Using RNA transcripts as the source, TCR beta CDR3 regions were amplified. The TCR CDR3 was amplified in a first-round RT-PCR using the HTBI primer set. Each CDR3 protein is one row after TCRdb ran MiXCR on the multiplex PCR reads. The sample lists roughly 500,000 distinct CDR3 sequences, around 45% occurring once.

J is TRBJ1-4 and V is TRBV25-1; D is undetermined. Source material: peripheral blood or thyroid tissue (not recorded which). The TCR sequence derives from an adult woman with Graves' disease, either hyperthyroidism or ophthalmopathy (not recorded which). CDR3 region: CASSESSSNEKLFF. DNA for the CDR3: TGTGCCAGCAGTGAATCGAGCTCTAATGAAAAACTGTTTTTT.